Sequencing of this TCR beta chain was carried out in a study of identical twins. Study-wide results and caveats: The authors noted that invariant MAIT and iNKT cells could partly confound zero-insertion analyses. There was more out-of-frame TCR alpha sharing in monozygotic twins than models estimated. Twins' excess sharing was less marked for out-of-frame beta sequences.

This CDR3 has 15 amino acids. Trimming took 4 bases from V and 2 from J; bases not matched to a gene: 5. CDR1 and CDR2 from the germline V gene are MDHEN and SYDVKM. Concerning this clonotype: Its antigen is not identified.

MiXCR was run by TCRdb on the 5' RACE reads, yielding one entry per CDR3 protein. The sample has approximately 1.8 million distinct CDR3 sequences; around 29% are singletons. V usage is TRBV28 and J usage is TRBJ2-5; 9 nucleotides line up with TRBD2. This clonotype was sampled from a newborn girl in good health. Specimen: cord blood. CDR3 protein: CASSCSGSPQETQYF. The CDR3 DNA sequence: TGTGCCAGCAGTTGTAGCGGGAGTCCTCAAGAGACCCAGTACTTC. Combining the CDR3 with reference TRBV28 and TRBJ2-5 gives the whole variable domain DVKVTQSSRYLVKRTGEKVFLECVQDMDHENMFWYRQDPGLGLRLIYFSYDVKMKEKGDIPEGYSVSREKKERFSLILESASTNQTSMYLCASSCSGSPQETQYFGPGTRLLVL.